The 10 T cell receptor beta chains listed next were all sequenced from one sample in a study of T-cell reconstitution after alpha-beta-depleted transplantation in children. Unique molecular identifiers featured in how the TCRbeta library was prepared. TCRdb reanalysed the PCR reads using MiXCR and keeps one entry per CDR3 protein. Of around 580,000 distinct CDR3 sequences in the sample, 20% to 30% were seen once. This specimen was PBMCs, taken before TCRalphabeta/CD19-depleted stem cell transplant. These receptor sequences come from a boy younger than two with Wiskott-Aldrich syndrome, due to receive a stem cell transplant.

The rearrangement uses TRBV12-3 or TRBV12-4 and TRBJ2-2; 12 bases align to TRBD2. The CDR3 runs 16 residues. V lost 6 bases to trimming and J lost 7 bases; unmatched junction nucleotides: 9. CDR3 coding DNA: TGTGCCAGCAGACCTAGCGGGAGGGCCCTCATCGGGGAGCTGTTTTTT. This codes for CASRPSGRALIGELFF.

This clonotype has just a few counts. This chain joins TRBV10-3 and TRBJ2-3, with 9 bases that match TRBD2. CDR1 and CDR2 from the germline V gene are ENHRY and SYGVKD. The CDR3 contains 15 residues. V trimming: 6 bases; J trimming: 4 bases; junction bases outside the gene matches: 8. The CDR3 here is CAIRVVAGAPDTQYF. The DNA of the CDR3 is TGTGCCATCAGGGTTGTAGCGGGAGCTCCAGATACGCAGTATTTT.

This clonotype has just a few counts. This chain links TRBV12-3 or TRBV12-4 with TRBJ1-1; the D gene is possibly TRBD1 (6 bases). V lost 7 bases to trimming and J lost 5 bases, with 17 bases between them. This CDR3 contains 14 residues. CDR3: CASTRGGTPTEAFF. Here the CDR3 DNA reads TGTGCCAGCACAAGGGGGGGGACGCCGACTGAAGCTTTCTTT.

The CDR3 sequence: CATSRGTAYGYTF. As DNA, the CDR3 is TGTGCCACCAGCAGAGGGACAGCCTATGGCTACACCTTC. The V and J genes are TRBV15 and TRBJ1-2, with D perhaps TRBD1 (6 bases). Trimming left V 1 base short and J 4 bases short, with 7 bases between. The CDR3 covers 13 residues. Germline V gives CDR1 LNHNV, CDR2 YYDKDF (reference sequence).

This clonotype has only a few counts. The gene calls are TRBV9 and TRBJ2-5, with D possibly being TRBD2 (6 bases). The CDR3 extends over 14 amino acids. Germline CDR1 is SGDLS and CDR2 is YYNGEE. Trimming cost V 3 bases and J 2 bases, with 11 bases left between them. The CDR3 loop reads CASSGGLPQETQYF. In nucleotides, the CDR3 is TGTGCCAGCAGCGGGGGACTCCCGCAAGAGACCCAGTACTTC. Full variable domain (rest looked up from reference TRBV9 and TRBJ2-5): DSGVTQTPKHLITATGQRVTLRCSPRSGDLSVYWYQQSLDQGLQFLIQYYNGEERAKGNILERFSAQQFPDLHSELNLSSLELGDSALYFCASSGGLPQETQYFGPGTRLLVL.

Details on this clonotype: Compared with germline, one end of the junction differs, possibly owing to a read error. The chain has TRBV11-2 and TRBJ2-4; D gene unclear. The CDR3 is 13 amino acids. In germline, CDR1 is SGHAT, CDR2 FQNNGV. CDR3 DNA: TGTGCCAGCGGCTTGGGGTTGGGGAACATTCAGTACTTC. Translation: CASGLGLGNIQYF.

The rearrangement joins TRBV15 to TRBJ2-5; D might be TRBD2 (5 bases). Trimming stripped 3 bases from V and 5 bases from J, with 10 bases between. Germline CDR1 is LNHNV and CDR2 is YYDKDF (reference sequence). The CDR3 is 13 residues long. The CDR3 loop is CATSRILVETQYF. The CDR3 coding sequence is TGTGCCACCAGCAGGATACTAGTGGAGACCCAGTACTTC. The whole variable domain, filled in from reference TRBV15 and TRBJ2-5, reads DAMVIQNPRYQVTQFGKPVTLSCSQTLNHNVMYWYQQKSSQAPKLLFHYYDKDFNNEADTPDNFQSRRPNTSFCFLDIRSPGLGDTAMYLCATSRILVETQYFGPGTRLLVL.

The rearrangement joins TRBV6-5 to TRBJ1-1; D gene unclear. From germline, CDR1 is MNHEY and CDR2 SVGAGI. There are 14 residues in the CDR3. V was clipped by 2 bases and J by 5 bases, with 12 bases between them. The DNA of the CDR3 is TGTGCCAGCAGTTACGTCGGGGAGTGGACTGAAGCTTTCTTT. Translated, it gives CASSYVGEWTEAFF.

The V and J genes are TRBV6-6 and TRBJ1-2, with a possible D match to TRBD1 (5 bases). Trimming removed 6 bases at V and 4 bases at J, with 12 bases between. Germline loops: CDR1 MNHNY, CDR2 SVGAGI (reference sequence). The CDR3 spans 13 residues. In DNA form, the CDR3 reads TGTGCCAGCAGACCTCAGGGAGTCTATGGCTACACCTTC. As protein: CASRPQGVYGYTF.

This chain joins TRBV6-5 and TRBJ1-6; D might be TRBD1 (5 bases). Germline CDR1 is MNHEY and CDR2 is SVGAGI. Trimming removed 5 bases from V and 5 bases from J, with 16 bases in between. The CDR3 runs to 16 residues. CDR3 in amino acids: CASSRSGRLNNSPLHF. The CDR3 coding sequence is TGTGCCAGCAGTCGCTCGGGACGGTTGAATAATTCACCCCTCCACTTT.